These 32 T cell receptor beta chains share one sample of origin, sequenced in a study of blood T cell repertoires in COVID-19. TCRdb keeps only in-frame clones here, not all; method: immunoSEQ multiplex PCR. The sample has about 87,000 clones; roughly 80% are singletons. The sample consisted of peripheral blood. Receptors originate from a woman aged 50 to 60 with acute or convalescent COVID-19.

The chain has TRBV9 and TRBJ2-6; 10 nucleotides line up with TRBD1. The length of the CDR3 is 22 residues. Germline values: CDR1 SGDLS, CDR2 YYNGEE. V lost 4 bases and J lost 0; bases outside the gene matches: 19. Written as DNA, the CDR3 is TGTGCCAGCAGCCCCGGGCTCCTGATCCGGGACAGGGGAGGCTCTGGGGCCAACGTCCTGACTTTC. Protein product: CASSPGLLIRDRGGSGANVLTF.

V usage is TRBV10-3 and J usage is TRBJ1-2, with D tentatively TRBD1 (6 bases). Germline V gives CDR1 ENHRY, CDR2 SYGVKD. V was trimmed by 4 bases and J by 0 bases, leaving 15 bases between them. This CDR3 has 16 residues. The CDR3 DNA is TGTGCCATCAGTGGAGACAGGCGGTCCTCTAACTATGGCTACACCTTC. It yields the protein CAISGDRRSSNYGYTF.

V and J are TRBV4-1 and TRBJ2-2; D is undetermined. Trimming pared 3 bases from V and 4 bases from J, leaving 12 bases between. Germline-derived CDR1 and CDR2 are MGHRA and YSYEKL. CDR3 size: 15 residues. CDR3: CASSHITGSTGELFF. As DNA, the CDR3 is TGCGCCAGCAGCCACATAACCGGTTCCACCGGGGAGCTGTTTTTT.

The genes are TRBV19 and TRBJ1-3, with D possibly matching TRBD1 (5 bases). The V and J ends lost 6 bases and 1 base respectively, with 19 bases between them. CDR3 size: 17 residues. Germline V lookup: CDR1 LNHDA, CDR2 SQIVND (reference sequence). The CDR3 DNA is TGTGCCAGTAGCCCTCGGGGGACTCCCAGATCTGGAAACACCATATATTTT. It is translated as CASSPRGTPRSGNTIYF.

This clone has a single count. The chain joins TRBV14 to TRBJ1-1, with D maybe TRBD1 (6 bases). From germline, CDR1 is SGHDN and CDR2 FVKESK. This CDR3 spans 13 amino acids. The V end lost 2 bases, the J end lost 10 bases, and 14 bases lay between the germline ends. The CDR3 DNA is TGTGCCAGCAGCCAAATGCCAGGGGTAAGAGCTTTCTTT. Protein: CASSQMPGVRAFF.

The V call is TRBV19, the J call TRBJ1-1; 7 bases align to TRBD1. This CDR3 has 18 amino acids. The V gene's germline CDR1 is LNHDA and CDR2 SQIVND (reference sequence). With V trimmed by 2 bases and J by 2 bases, 14 bases remained unmatched. This CDR3 reads CASSIRRPRDRANTEAFF. The CDR3 DNA reads TGTGCCAGTAGTATAAGACGTCCCAGAGACAGGGCTAACACTGAAGCTTTCTTT.

CDR3: CATSGTSGVNEQFF. The CDR3 coding sequence is TGTGCCACCAGCGGAACTAGCGGGGTTAATGAGCAGTTCTTC. The chain employs TRBV15 and TRBJ2-1; 10 bases align to TRBD2. Per the germline V gene, CDR1 is LNHNV and CDR2 is YYDKDF (reference sequence). V trimming: 5 bases; J trimming: 7 bases; junction bases outside the gene matches: 5. The CDR3 spans 14 residues.

This chain uses TRBV14 with TRBJ2-3; TRBD2 matches at 9 bases. Germline V gene lookup returns CDR1 SGHDN and CDR2 FVKESK. The CDR3 is 15 amino acids. V trimming: 3 bases; J trimming: 6 bases; junction bases outside the gene matches: 7. This CDR3 reads CASSHRRGGQDTQYF. CDR3 nucleotides: TGTGCCAGCAGCCATAGGCGGGGGGGCCAGGATACGCAGTATTTT.

CDR3 sequence: CASSSSGTGGGETQYF. The DNA of the CDR3 is TGTGCCAGCAGCTCCTCCGGGACAGGGGGAGGTGAGACCCAGTACTTC. This sequence joins TRBV7-2 and TRBJ2-5; 11 bases agree with TRBD1. In germline, CDR1 is SGHTA, CDR2 FQGNSA. The CDR3 spans 16 residues. J was trimmed by 5 bases and V by 4 bases; bases with no gene match: 9.

This clone has just one count. The J gene is TRBJ2-1, the V gene TRBV11-2; maybe TRBD1 (8 bases). Per germline, CDR1 SGHAT and CDR2 FQNNGV. V lost 5 bases and J 9 bases, leaving 17 bases between the germline ends. The CDR3 is 14 residues long. For the CDR3, the DNA is TGTGCCAGCAGCGCACAGGGGGGGTTCGGTGAGCAGTTCTTC. Encoded protein: CASSAQGGFGEQFF.

The V and J genes are TRBV6-2 or TRBV6-3 and TRBJ1-6, with D maybe TRBD1 (5 bases). The V and J ends lost 5 bases and 14 bases respectively, with 10 bases between them. Germline values: CDR1 MNHEY, CDR2 SVGEGT. This CDR3 spans 11 amino acids. The CDR3 DNA follows: TGTGCCAGCAGTCTCCGGGGGACCCTCCACTTT. Its protein is CASSLRGTLHF.

The CDR3 DNA sequence: TGCAGCGTTGGACAGGAGATTCTACTTGGCTACACCTTC. Translated, it gives CSVGQEILLGYTF. The chain uses TRBV29-1 and TRBJ1-2; tentative D call: TRBD1 (6 bases). Looked up from germline, CDR1 is SQVTM and CDR2 is ANQGSEA. The CDR3 consists of 13 residues. V dropped 4 bases and J dropped 7 bases, with 16 bases sitting between them.

The chain links TRBV7-2 to TRBJ2-7, with a possible D match to TRBD2 (5 bases). CDR1 is SGHTA and CDR2 is FQGNSA in the germline V gene. The ends were cut back, 1 base at V and 3 bases at J, with 7 bases in the middle. There are 13 residues in the CDR3. CDR3 region: CASSLDSVYEQYF. The DNA of the CDR3 is TGTGCCAGCAGCTTAGATAGCGTCTACGAGCAGTACTTC.

In its sample, this clone was seen a few times. The chain links TRBV19 to TRBJ2-2; D is ambiguous. Germline CDR1 is LNHDA and CDR2 is SQIVND (reference sequence). This CDR3 is built from 16 residues. The ends were cut back, 4 bases at V and 0 bases at J, with 12 bases in the middle. The CDR3 DNA is TGTGCCAGTAGTACCCAGACAATAGCGAACACCGGGGAGCTGTTTTTT. Protein product: CASSTQTIANTGELFF.

The chain combines TRBV27 with TRBJ2-2, with a weak D call TRBD1 (6 bases). Trimming took off 3 bases at V and 0 bases at J, with 14 bases between the two ends. CDR1 and CDR2 (germline): MNHEY, SMNVEV (reference sequence). CDR3 size: 17 residues. CDR3 sequence reads: CASSFQVQGPNTGELFF. CDR3 coding DNA: TGTGCCAGCAGTTTTCAAGTACAGGGCCCGAACACCGGGGAGCTGTTTTTT.

The J gene is TRBJ1-4, the V gene TRBV6-5; 9 nucleotides agree with TRBD1. CDR3 size: 14 residues. Germline V gene data show CDR1 as MNHEY and CDR2 as SVGAGI. V lost 6 bases and J lost 8; bases outside the gene matches: 7. The CDR3 DNA follows: TGTGCCAGCAGCATGGACAGGGGTGTGGAAAAACTGTTTTTT. Its translation is CASSMDRGVEKLFF.

The chain employs TRBV4-2 and TRBJ1-1, with TRBD1 identical over 7 bases. The trim removed 0 bases at V and 10 bases at J, leaving 14 bases unmatched. Germline lookup yields CDR1 LGHNA and CDR2 YNFKEQ. This CDR3 spans 16 amino acids. The CDR3 is CASSQEMVGGQSVAFF. CDR3 DNA: TGTGCCAGCAGCCAAGAGATGGTGGGGGGACAGTCTGTAGCTTTCTTT.

The chain joins TRBV4-1 to TRBJ2-3, with D unresolved. The germline V gene has CDR1 MGHRA and CDR2 YSYEKL. There are 16 residues in the CDR3. V lost 1 base to trimming and J lost 4 bases, with 15 bases between them. The CDR3 coding sequence is TGCGCCAGCAGCCAAGTTTCCCATCGCGCCGCAGATACGCAGTATTTT. Protein sequence: CASSQVSHRAADTQYF.

The chain uses TRBV28 and TRBJ1-1; 7 nucleotides agree with TRBD1. The CDR3 consists of 16 residues. The V and J ends lost 3 bases and 0 bases, in that order; junction bases with no gene match: 7. Per the germline V gene, CDR1 is MDHEN and CDR2 is SYDVKM. The DNA of the CDR3 is TGTGCCAGCAGTTTTAGTAGGGACAGTTTGAACACTGAAGCTTTCTTT. Encoded protein: CASSFSRDSLNTEAFF.

The chain links TRBV12-3 or TRBV12-4 to TRBJ1-1; the D is unclear. Trimming removed 3 bases from V and 6 bases from J, with 11 bases in between. This CDR3 is 13 amino acids long. The CDR3 DNA reads as TGTGCCAGCAGTTTGAGGTGGGAGGCTGAAGCTTTCTTT. Translated, it gives CASSLRWEAEAFF.

The chain recombines TRBV19 with TRBJ2-2, with D possibly being TRBD1 (6 bases). The CDR3 has 15 amino acids. Between the trimmed V and J ends, which lost 4 bases and 5 bases, there was a span of 14 bases. CDR1 and CDR2 from the germline V gene are LNHDA and SQIVND (reference sequence). CDR3 residues: CASSKKGQGTGELFF. In DNA form, the CDR3 reads TGTGCCAGTAGTAAGAAGGGTCAGGGGACCGGGGAGCTGTTTTTT.

The rearrangement links TRBV11-3 to TRBJ2-3, with 7 bases identical to TRBD1. With V trimmed by 5 bases and J by 0 bases, 5 bases remained unmatched. Germline V gives CDR1 SGHNT, CDR2 YENEEA. The CDR3 contains 15 residues. In DNA form, the CDR3 reads TGTGCCAGCAGCCGGGACAGAGCTAGCACAGATACGCAGTATTTT. Translation: CASSRDRASTDTQYF.

The chain combines TRBV6-5 with TRBJ1-3; TRBD1 matches at 7 bases. The germline V gene encodes CDR1 MNHEY and CDR2 SVGAGI. Germline trimming cut 6 bases from V and 0 bases from J; bases unmatched to any gene: 5. There are 15 residues in the CDR3. The CDR3 nucleotides are TGTGCCAGCAGCAGACAGGGAAACTCTGGAAACACCATATATTTT. Its translation is CASSRQGNSGNTIYF.

This rearrangement joins TRBV27 to TRBJ2-7, with 9 bases aligning to TRBD2. Germline V gene data show CDR1 as MNHEY and CDR2 as SMNVEV (reference sequence). V lost 8 bases to trimming and J lost 5 bases; unmatched junction nucleotides: 10. The CDR3 extends over 14 amino acids. CDR3 DNA: TGTGCCAGCGGAGAGACTAGCGGCTGGGACGAGCAGTACTTC. Protein product: CASGETSGWDEQYF.

The chain uses TRBV28 and TRBJ1-6, with TRBD1 matching over 7 bases. The CDR3 is 13 residues long. Germline CDR1 and CDR2: MDHEN and SYDVKM. The V segment lost 6 bases and the J segment 16 bases; nucleotides outside the gene matches: 12. In nucleotides, the CDR3 is TGTGCCAGCAGCAGAGAGACAGGGTCTCCTCTCCACTTT. It is translated as CASSRETGSPLHF.

CDR3 in DNA: TGTGCCAGCAGTGAGAGCCTAGCCTCCTACAATGAGCAGTTCTTC. Translation gives CASSESLASYNEQFF. The chain carries TRBV6-1 and TRBJ2-1; possible D gene TRBD2, 5 bases. Deletions cut 3 bases from V and 0 bases from J, with 9 bases between. This CDR3 is 15 amino acids long. Looked up from germline, CDR1 is MNHNS and CDR2 is SASEGT.

The rearrangement links TRBV4-2 to TRBJ2-7; the match to TRBD2 covers 10 bases. The junction had 12 bases not matched to a gene; V was cut back by 3 bases and J by 7 bases. Looked up from germline, CDR1 is LGHNA and CDR2 is YNFKEQ. The CDR3 runs 16 residues. CDR3 bases: TGTGCCAGCAGCCAGGGTACACTAGCGGGGTCGGGTGAGCAGTACTTC. Amino acids: CASSQGTLAGSGEQYF.

The chain links TRBV30 to TRBJ1-4; D uncertain. Deletions cut 8 bases from V and 7 bases from J, with 17 bases between. The CDR3 runs 13 residues. Germline V CDR1 and CDR2: GTSNPN, SVGIG (reference sequence). CDR3 nucleotide sequence: TGTGCCGCGATCGGAGGATCTGGTGAAAAACTGTTTTTT. Residues: CAAIGGSGEKLFF.

The J gene is TRBJ1-2, the V gene TRBV6-2 or TRBV6-3; 8 positions agree with TRBD1. Germline assignment: CDR1 MNHEY and CDR2 SVGEGT. V shed 6 bases and J 2 bases; nucleotides not matched to a gene: 2. The CDR3 spans 13 residues. CDR3 sequence (DNA): TGTGCCAGCAGCGGACAGGGAAACTATGGCTACACCTTC. Its translation: CASSGQGNYGYTF.

This chain joins TRBV28 and TRBJ2-3; 16 bases are a match to TRBD2. J gave up 6 bases and V 3 bases, and 3 bases lay outside the gene matches. Germline V gives CDR1 MDHEN, CDR2 SYDVKM. This CDR3 contains 16 residues. CDR3 sequence reads: CASSFGTSGGADTQYF. CDR3 sequence (DNA): TGTGCCAGCAGTTTCGGGACTAGCGGGGGGGCGGATACGCAGTATTTT.

V gene TRBV3-1 (or the pseudogene TRBV3-2) combines with J gene TRBJ1-2; no clear D. This CDR3 contains 14 residues. V was cut by 0 bases and J by 5 bases, with 10 bases left in between. Germline CDR1 and CDR2: LGHDT and YNNKEL (reference sequence). The CDR3 nucleotides are TGTGCCAGCAGCCAAGAGTCCCTACCATATGGCTACACCTTC. Its translation is CASSQESLPYGYTF.

V usage is TRBV18 and J usage is TRBJ1-2; 9 nucleotides match TRBD1. V shed 2 bases, J shed 4 bases, and the junction held 2 bases outside the gene matches. From germline, CDR1 is KGHSH and CDR2 LQKENI. The CDR3 spans 14 residues. The CDR3, as DNA: TGTGCCAGCTCACCAGACAGGGGGGTCTATGGCTACACCTTC. It yields the protein CASSPDRGVYGYTF.